This T cell receptor (beta chain) was found in a study of blood T cell repertoires in COVID-19. Details on this clone: Compared with germline, one end of the junction differs, possibly owing to a read error.

The table came from immunoSEQ multiplex PCR; TCRdb's copy has only in-frame clones and leaves some out. The sample carries about 240,000 clones, 88% recorded once. Germline V gene sequence: CDR1 SSHAT, CDR2 FNYEAQ (reference sequence). This CDR3 is built from 17 residues. The chain is built from TRBV7-7 and TRBJ2-2; 7 bases line up with TRBD1. The clonotype was recovered from a woman aged 40-49 years who had recovered from COVID-19. The material sequenced was peripheral blood. The CDR3 DNA follows: TGTGCTAGCAGCCCCCCCCTGACAGGGATGAACACCGGGGAGCTGTTTTTT. Its translation is CASSPPLTGMNTGELFF.